The TCR beta chain under discussion was sequenced for a study of cytomegalovirus exposure and HLA in healthy donors. Details on this clone: Its antigen is currently unknown.

Study-level points and caveats: Accurate predictions that matched the HLA-A and HLA-B alleles of most subjects were reportedly made from TCR beta sequences.

Germline V gives CDR1 SEHNR, CDR2 FQNEAQ (reference sequence). The CDR3 spans 15 residues. J gave up 1 base and V 5 bases, and 7 bases lay outside the gene matches. The primer mix had 60 Vbeta and 13 Jbeta primers. Assay used: immunoSEQ multiplex PCR; TCRdb lists only in-frame clones, some missing. The sample has roughly 250,000 clones; roughly two thirds are singletons. The sequenced sample consisted of PBMCs. This TCR derives from a female donor in good health and CMV-seronegative. The chain joins TRBV7-9 to TRBJ1-1; 7 bases fit TRBD1. The CDR3 nucleotides read TGTGCCAGCAGCCCTGCGACAGGGACGAACACTGAAGCTTTCTTT. Its protein is CASSPATGTNTEAFF.